This TCR beta chain appears in the sequencing data of a study of blood T cells in healthy people across ages. Study summary: In model experiments, template switching was able to capture about one barcoded beta molecule for every two T cells that were present.

General study findings and limits: It was not possible, with unsorted PBMCs, to conclusively compare naive and antigen-experienced cells. Significant beta diversity loss was already apparent by age 40, declining roughly linearly. Naive T cell percentage showed a strong correlation with TCR beta diversity.

To note about this clonotype: The antigen is unknown.

Using a J-beta primer mix together with a sample-barcoded 5' primer, a second PCR was run for about 6 to 11 cycles. TCRdb reanalysed the 5' RACE reads using MiXCR and keeps one entry per CDR3 protein. The sample shows 590,000 or so distinct CDR3 sequences, under 30% of them seen only once. This clonotype originated in a woman older than 75 in good health. The sequenced sample consisted of blood.

The CDR3 nucleotides read TGTGCCAGCAGTTTAAAGGGGCAAGCTTTCTTT. Encoded protein: CASSLKGQAFF. V is TRBV28 and J is TRBJ1-1, with a tentative D call TRBD1 (5 bases). The CDR3 runs to 11 residues. Trimming shortened V by 2 bases and J by 9 bases, and 7 bases separated the two germline ends. Germline CDR1 MDHEN, CDR2 SYDVKM.